The text below deals with one TCR beta chain. This clonotype was picked up a small number of times. It lacks a known antigen. No much larger clone is present one base from it, and per-base qualities are unavailable. The data are from a study of identical twins (dated by TCRdb to the mid-2010s). For the study in its entirety: The study deep-sequenced TCR alpha and beta repertoires from monozygotic twins, unrelated adults of various ages and cord blood to test whether fetal clonotypes persist. Replicate twin experiments were performed at different times using different library preparation protocols to rule out contamination.

Broad study findings and their caveats: In beta out-of-frame sequences, excess twin sharing was weaker, because having fewer shared sequences lowered the signal-to-noise ratio. In monozygotic twins, recombination models systematically underestimated out-of-frame TCR alpha sharing, but the models matched the sharing seen between unrelated individuals. Compared with coincidental sharing between unrelated individuals, out-of-frame TCR alpha sequences shared between twins showed an excess of sequences with low generation probability. Invariant T cells such as MAIT and iNKT could partly confound zero-insertion analyses, though diverse VJ usage argued against this for most clonotypes. Abundant cord blood beta clonotypes had fewer insertions, young adult naive repertoires showed a similar but weaker trend, and memory repertoires showed no such trend. Because the same donors could not be followed over many years, the conclusions relied on cross-sectional statistical analysis.

Only healthy Caucasian donors were included. Three pairs of female monozygotic twins, all aged roughly 18 to 29 years, made up the twin cohort. CD4+ and CD8+ T cell populations were isolated with positive isolation kits from Invitrogen. Library prep was done by 5' RACE. Sequencing instrument: Illumina HiSeq 2000. Template switching added a universal primer binding site, and the final cDNA carried a unique molecular identifier that allowed TCR cDNA molecules to be counted accurately. Specific primers in the conserved constant-segment region were used to synthesize first-strand cDNA for the TCR alpha and beta chains. To control for contamination, every cDNA library was double barcoded, receiving both a SMART-Mk sample barcode and Illumina barcodes. TruSeq adapter sequences along with Illumina sample barcodes were introduced in two successive PCR steps. Sequencing of the TCR alpha and beta cDNA libraries was done on the Illumina HiSeq platform using custom primers. Per the source publication's procedure: MiGEC processed the raw reads to extract unique molecular identifiers, while MiXCR was used to determine the CDR3 positions. Recombination models were inferred per individual with the repgenHMM and IGoR tools using an EM algorithm. Shared clonotypes were analyzed with the tcR package in R, and sharing was normalized by the product of cloneset sizes. Out-of-frame nonproductive sequences were analyzed to study raw recombination free of thymic and clonal selection effects. TCRdb passed the public sequencing reads through fastp at Q25 and MiXCR, retaining productive beta sequences. Rows matching on CDR3 protein sequence are summarized as one entry with the most common DNA and genes. It is TCRdb's table, rather than the study itself, that gives the V and J calls and clone size. In all, the sample holds about 220,000 distinct CDR3 sequences, and 5.5% to 7.5% of those were seen once. Roughly 15% of the sample is held by the ten biggest clonotypes.

From cysteine to phenylalanine, the CDR3 is 15 amino acids long. Only CDR3 DNA is held: 45 bases, read in frame from base 1. CDR1 is given as SGHKS and CDR2 as YYEKEE, both from the germline V gene (reference sequence). V gives up 0 bases and J gives up 0 bases, and the segment between their germline ends measures 8 bases. These data also formed part of another study, on T cells expressing NK-cell markers. In that second paper, the authors write: Three sorted T-cell subsets (CD3+CD56+NKG2C+, CD3+CD56+NKG2C- and CD3+CD56-NKG2C+) from roughly eight donors had their TCR beta-chain repertoires profiled. Among the eight sequenced donors, seven were HCMV-seropositive and one was HCMV-seronegative. To restrict sorting to alphabetaTCR-expressing T cells, an anti-gammadeltaTCR antibody was added in several experiments. In over five donors, the dominant CD3+CD56+NKG2C+ clonotypes were found to rank among the top 10 CD8+ clonotypes and to make up about 1.0-7.5% of CD8+ T cells. Those dominant clonotypes were again the most abundant among CD3+CD56-NKG2C+ cells in several donors, at about 25-60.1%. It remained unclear whether the expanded NKG2C-expressing T cell clones were specific for HCMV antigens. The eight sequenced donors were randomly selected healthy volunteers, three men and five women. HCMV serostatus was determined by detecting HCMV-specific IgG in serum with a commercial ELISA kit. Reads were demultiplexed and grouped by UMI with MIGEC, and clonotypes were assembled and quantified with MiTCR. To remove erroneous sequences, TCR cDNA sequences were retained only when supported by two or more reads. The tcR package was used for downstream repertoire analysis, with clonotypes matched between fractions based on CDR3 nucleotide sequence plus V segment. VDJmatch was used to annotate antigen specificity against VDJdb, with one amino acid substitution allowed in CDR3.

The rearrangement combines TRBV5-5 with TRBJ2-3; no D gene is confidently identified. The sequencing input was CD8+ T cells sorted from blood. The receptor's source is a woman under 30 in good health. The CDR3 has the sequence CASSLEGFSTDTQYF. In nucleotide form, the sequence is TGTGCCAGCAGCTTGGAGGGCTTTAGCACAGATACGCAGTATTTT. Extended through the reference TRBV5-5 and TRBJ2-3 proteins, this CDR3 yields the full variable domain: DAGVTQSPTHLIKTRGQQVTLRCSPISGHKSVSWYQQVLGQGPQFIFQYYEKEERGRGNFPDRFSARQFPNYSSELNVNALLLGDSALYLCASSLEGFSTDTQYFGPGTRLTVL.